Included here is one T cell receptor (beta chain) sequence, with context. The data were produced by immunoSEQ multiplex PCR, yet TCRdb's version contains in-frame clones alone and is incomplete. The data hold roughly 74,000 clones, with approximately 84% observed a single time. Germline V CDR1 and CDR2: SGHTA, FQGNSA. J lost 8 bases, V lost 2 bases, and 11 bases had no gene match. This CDR3 spans 17 amino acids. These data come from a study of blood T cell repertoires in COVID-19. This sequence joins TRBV7-2 and TRBJ1-6; 8 nucleotides agree with TRBD1. The clonotype was recovered from a man between 65 and 85 years old with acute or convalescent COVID-19. The sample taken for sequencing was peripheral blood. The CDR3 nucleotides read TGTGCCAGCAGCTTAAGGAGCGGCAGGGGGCATGATTCACCCCTCCACTTT. Its translation: CASSLRSGRGHDSPLHF. The full variable domain, its missing parts supplied by reference TRBV7-2 and TRBJ1-6, is GAGVSQSPSNKVTEKGKDVELRCDPISGHTALYWYRQSLGQGLEFLIYFQGNSAPDKSGLPSDRFSAERTGGSVSTLTIQRTQQEDSAVYLCASSLRSGRGHDSPLHFGNGTRLTVT.